The 18 T cell receptor beta chains in this list originate from one sample, sequenced in a study of beta chain features in type 1 diabetes. General study findings and limits: TCRB CDR3 length was moderately but significantly reduced in all four CD4+ subsets of Type 1 diabetes patients.

What these receptors recognize is not known. What was sequenced were expressed TCRB transcripts, since all of the isolated RNA had been reverse transcribed. The data were produced by immunoSEQ multiplex PCR, yet TCRdb's version contains in-frame clones alone and is incomplete. The data show about 640,000 clones, roughly 12% seen once. The source material was naive CD4+ T cells from blood. The receptors shown here come from a man younger than 45 with type 1 diabetes.

Of note for this clone: One end of the junction varies from germline; a read error may be responsible. The chain links TRBV10-3 to TRBJ2-7; D call uncertain. CDR3 length equals 11 residues. In germline, CDR1 is ENHRY, CDR2 SYGVKD. The CDR3 protein is CASSESLGQYF. The DNA of the CDR3 is TGCGCCAGCAGTGAGTCGCTAGGGCAGTACTTC.

The J gene is TRBJ1-2, the V gene TRBV18; D is ambiguous. The CDR3 covers 13 residues. Germline V CDR1 and CDR2: KGHSH, LQKENI. Trimming stripped 3 bases from V and 14 bases from J, with 19 bases between. CDR3 sequence (DNA): TGTGCCAGCTCACCTCTAGGGCAAGAGAAGAGGACCTTC. This translates into CASSPLGQEKRTF.

The chain recombines TRBV2 with TRBJ1-2; no firm D call. The CDR3 runs to 17 residues. The V gene's germline CDR1 is SNHLY and CDR2 FYNNEI. With 4 bases removed from V and 2 bases from J, the gap between germline ends came to 20 bases. CDR3 bases: TGTGCCAGCAGTGTTATGGGGTTAGGCAGCCGGAACTATGGCTACACCTTC. Its translation is CASSVMGLGSRNYGYTF.

V usage is TRBV18 and J usage is TRBJ1-3; the D gene is possibly TRBD1 (5 bases). Between the trimmed V and J ends, which lost 5 bases and 9 bases, there was a span of 17 bases. The CDR3 is 14 amino acids. Germline V CDR1 and CDR2: KGHSH, LQKENI. In DNA form, the CDR3 reads TGTGCCAGCTCAACTATAGGGAGTGACAGCACCATATATTTT. Its protein product is CASSTIGSDSTIYF.

The V call is TRBV9, the J call TRBJ2-7; D unclear. Germline V lookup: CDR1 SGDLS, CDR2 YYNGEE. This CDR3 comprises 15 residues. V lost 0 bases and J lost 1, with 11 bases in between. Written as DNA, the CDR3 is TGTGCCAGCAGCGTAGGTGGGGAACCTTCCTACGAGCAGTACTTC. Its translation is CASSVGGEPSYEQYF.

The rearrangement uses TRBV13 and TRBJ2-7; TRBD1 aligns across 10 bases. The CDR3 totals 15 residues. Losses at the gene ends were 5 bases for V and 5 bases for J; bases not matched to a gene: 9. Germline CDR1 is PRHDT and CDR2 is FYEKMQ (reference sequence). In DNA, the CDR3 is TGTGCCAGCAGCCCAGGGACAGGGGTGCCTCACGAGCAGTACTTC. Its protein is CASSPGTGVPHEQYF.

This clone was detected a few times. The chain uses TRBV10-3 and TRBJ1-3; D not certain. The V end was cut by 4 bases, the J end by 1 base, with 14 bases between. This CDR3 is 16 amino acids long. Per the germline V gene, CDR1 is ENHRY and CDR2 is SYGVKD. This chain's CDR3 is CAISASTVGSGNTIYF. For the CDR3, the DNA is TGTGCCATCAGTGCCAGTACAGTCGGGTCTGGAAACACCATATATTTT.

This clone was seen only a few times. The rearrangement links TRBV25-1 to TRBJ1-6; D not certain. The CDR3 is made up of 15 amino acids. Germline CDR1 reads MGHDK; CDR2 reads SYGVNS. V gave up 2 bases and J gave up 7 bases, with 12 bases separating them. The CDR3 protein is CASSERTRRNSPLHF. Here the CDR3 DNA reads TGTGCCAGCAGTGAAAGAACCAGAAGAAATTCACCCCTCCACTTT.

The rearrangement joins TRBV25-1 to TRBJ1-5; D uncertain. V gave up 6 bases and J gave up 3 bases, with 15 bases separating them. The CDR3 loop spans 15 amino acids. Looked up from germline, CDR1 is MGHDK and CDR2 is SYGVNS. The CDR3 is CASSAPGRDNQPQHF. CDR3 sequence (DNA): TGTGCCAGCAGCGCCCCCGGGAGGGACAATCAGCCCCAGCATTTT. Full variable domain (outside the CDR3, taken from reference TRBV25-1 and TRBJ1-5): EADIYQTPRYLVIGTGKKITLECSQTMGHDKMYWYQQDPGMELHLIHYSYGVNSTEKGDLSSESTVSRIRTEHFPLTLESARPSHTSQYLCASSAPGRDNQPQHFGDGTRLSIL.

The chain employs TRBV6-5 and TRBJ1-2; the D is unclear. The germline gives CDR1 MNHEY, CDR2 SVGAGI. V lost 6 bases to trimming and J lost 4 bases, with 18 bases between them. The CDR3 has 15 amino acids. The CDR3 sequence: CASSPGGNRFYGYTF. CDR3 coding DNA: TGTGCCAGCAGCCCCGGTGGGAATCGCTTCTATGGCTACACCTTC.

DNA of the CDR3: TGCGCCAGCAGCCAAGACACCGCCACGAACACTGAAGCTTTCTTT. Amino acid sequence: CASSQDTATNTEAFF. The chain is built from TRBV4-3 and TRBJ1-1; unclear D gene. This CDR3 has 15 amino acids. CDR1 is LGHNA, CDR2 YSLEER, per germline. Trimming removed 0 bases from V and 1 base from J, with 9 bases in between.

CDR3 sequence: CAWSPGQNQPQHF. The CDR3 DNA reads as TGTGCCTGGAGTCCTGGGCAAAATCAGCCCCAGCATTTT. The chain has TRBV30 and TRBJ1-5; no reliable D call. There are 13 residues in the CDR3. From germline, CDR1 is GTSNPN and CDR2 SVGIG (reference sequence). Trimming stripped 2 bases from V and 4 bases from J, with 9 bases between.

The chain recombines TRBV6-5 with TRBJ2-4; the D is unclear. This CDR3 is 14 amino acids long. V lost 7 bases to trimming and J lost 4 bases, with 14 bases between them. Germline V lookup: CDR1 MNHEY, CDR2 SVGAGI. The CDR3 DNA follows: TGTGCCAGCACCTCCCCGGACGGGAAAAACATTCAGTACTTC. Translated, it gives CASTSPDGKNIQYF.

In this sample, this clone turned up a few times. In the same sample, other DNA sequences code for this CDR3. V and J are TRBV6-5 and TRBJ1-2; D uncertain. The CDR3 has 13 amino acids. In germline, CDR1 is MNHEY, CDR2 SVGAGI. The germline V and J ends were trimmed by 1 base and 0 bases, with 3 bases remaining between them. The CDR3 protein is CASSYLPNYGYTF. In DNA, the CDR3 is TGTGCCAGCAGTTACTTACCTAACTATGGCTACACCTTC.

This clone was found a few times. The genes are TRBV23-1 and TRBJ1-1; D gene ambiguous. TRBV23-1 is an open reading frame whose function is uncertain. V lost 4 bases and J lost 4, with 13 bases in between. The CDR3 has 14 amino acids. The CDR3 loop is CASSRAWSGTEAFF. CDR3 coding DNA: TGCGCCAGCAGTCGGGCGTGGTCGGGCACTGAAGCTTTCTTT.

This clone was observed a few times. The CDR3 spells CASSTSSWDRGGNEQFF. The CDR3 nucleotides are TGTGCCAGCAGTACCTCCAGTTGGGACCGCGGGGGCAATGAGCAGTTCTTC. The chain recombines TRBV27 with TRBJ2-1; 7 bases are shared with TRBD2. Germline values: CDR1 MNHEY, CDR2 SMNVEV (reference sequence). Trimming at V came to 5 bases and at J to 6 bases, leaving 16 bases not matched to a gene. The CDR3 covers 17 residues.

This clone showed up just a few times. The V call is TRBV28, the J call TRBJ2-3, with TRBD1 matching over 8 bases. In germline, CDR1 is MDHEN, CDR2 SYDVKM. There are 16 residues in the CDR3. The J segment lost 2 bases and the V segment lost 6 bases, leaving 10 bases of the junction unmatched. The CDR3 sequence: CASSTGQGAYTDTQYF. In DNA, the CDR3 is TGTGCCAGCAGCACCGGCCAGGGGGCCTACACAGATACGCAGTATTTT.

This clone was counted between two and nine times. This rearrangement joins TRBV7-9 to TRBJ1-2; D is uncertain. CDR3 length: 13 amino acids. V lost 3 bases to trimming and J lost 5 bases, with 10 bases between them. Germline CDR1 SEHNR, CDR2 FQNEAQ (reference sequence). The CDR3 here is CASSFDPAYGYTF. In DNA form, the CDR3 reads TGTGCCAGCAGCTTCGACCCCGCTTATGGCTACACCTTC.